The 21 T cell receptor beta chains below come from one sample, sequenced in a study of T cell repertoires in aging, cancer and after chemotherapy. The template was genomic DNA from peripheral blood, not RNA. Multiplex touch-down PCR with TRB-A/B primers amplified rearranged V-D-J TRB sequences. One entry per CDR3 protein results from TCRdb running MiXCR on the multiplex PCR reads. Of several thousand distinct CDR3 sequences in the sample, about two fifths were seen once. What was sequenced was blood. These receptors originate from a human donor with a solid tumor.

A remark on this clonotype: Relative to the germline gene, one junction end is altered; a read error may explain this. The CDR3 region has the DNA TGTGCCAGTAGTTCTGGTGGATGGCCCGACCAAACCTTC. It translates to CASSSGGWPDQTF. This sequence joins TRBV19 and TRBJ2-1; the D is unclear. The germline gives CDR1 LNHDA, CDR2 SQIVND (reference sequence). The CDR3 runs to 13 residues.

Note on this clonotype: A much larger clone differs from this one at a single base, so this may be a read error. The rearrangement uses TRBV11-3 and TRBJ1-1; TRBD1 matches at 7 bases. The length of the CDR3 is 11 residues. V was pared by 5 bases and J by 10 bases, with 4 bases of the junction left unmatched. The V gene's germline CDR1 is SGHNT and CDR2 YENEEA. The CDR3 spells CASSRGQTAFF. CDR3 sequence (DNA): TGTGCCAGCAGCCGGGGACAGACAGCTTTCTTT.

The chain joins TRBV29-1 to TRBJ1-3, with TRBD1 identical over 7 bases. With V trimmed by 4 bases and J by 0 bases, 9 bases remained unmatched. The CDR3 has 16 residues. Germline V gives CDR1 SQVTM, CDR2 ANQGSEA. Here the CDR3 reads CSVGGTASSSGNTIYF. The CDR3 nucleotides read TGCAGCGTTGGAGGGACAGCTAGTTCCTCTGGAAACACCATATATTTT.

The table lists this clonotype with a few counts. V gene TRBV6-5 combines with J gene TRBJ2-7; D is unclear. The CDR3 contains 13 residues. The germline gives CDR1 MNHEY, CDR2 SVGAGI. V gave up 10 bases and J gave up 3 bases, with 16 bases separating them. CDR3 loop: CATFYHNSYEQYF. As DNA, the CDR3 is TGTGCCACCTTCTACCATAACAGCTACGAGCAGTACTTC.

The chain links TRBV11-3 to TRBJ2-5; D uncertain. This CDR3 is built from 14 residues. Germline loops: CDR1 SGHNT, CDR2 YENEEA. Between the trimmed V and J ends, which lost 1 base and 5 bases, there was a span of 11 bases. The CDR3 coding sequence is TGTGCCAGCAGCTTAGCTTTGTATGGTGAGACCCAGTACTTC. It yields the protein CASSLALYGETQYF.

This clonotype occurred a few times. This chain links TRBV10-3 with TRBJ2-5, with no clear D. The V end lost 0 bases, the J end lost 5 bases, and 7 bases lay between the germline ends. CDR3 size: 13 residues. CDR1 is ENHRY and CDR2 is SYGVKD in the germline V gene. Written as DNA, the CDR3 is TGTGCCATCAGTGAGTCTGCCGGGGAGACCCAGTACTTC. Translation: CAISESAGETQYF.

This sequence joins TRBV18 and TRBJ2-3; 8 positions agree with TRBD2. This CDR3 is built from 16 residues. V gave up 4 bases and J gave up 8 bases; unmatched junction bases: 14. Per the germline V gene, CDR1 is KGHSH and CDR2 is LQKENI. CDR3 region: CASSLAELAASGTQYF. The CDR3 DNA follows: TGTGCCAGCTCACTAGCGGAACTAGCGGCATCCGGTACGCAGTATTTT.

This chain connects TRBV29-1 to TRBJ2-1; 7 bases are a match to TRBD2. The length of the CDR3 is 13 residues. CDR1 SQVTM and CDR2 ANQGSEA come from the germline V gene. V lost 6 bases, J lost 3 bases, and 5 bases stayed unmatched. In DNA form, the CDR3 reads TGCAGCGTCATGGGGGGGTTCTACAATGAGCAGTTCTTC. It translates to CSVMGGFYNEQFF.

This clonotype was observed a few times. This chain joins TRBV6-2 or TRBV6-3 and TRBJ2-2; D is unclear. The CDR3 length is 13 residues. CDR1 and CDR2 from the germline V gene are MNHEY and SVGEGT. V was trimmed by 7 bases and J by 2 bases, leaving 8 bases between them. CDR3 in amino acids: CASNRANTGELFF. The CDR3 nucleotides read TGTGCCAGCAATAGGGCCAACACCGGGGAGCTGTTTTTT.

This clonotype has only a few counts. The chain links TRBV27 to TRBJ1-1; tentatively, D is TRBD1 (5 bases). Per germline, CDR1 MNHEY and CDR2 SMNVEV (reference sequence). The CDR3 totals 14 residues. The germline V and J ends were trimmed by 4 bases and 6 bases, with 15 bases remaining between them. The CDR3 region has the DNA TGTGCCAGCAGTTCGATGCCAGGGCGGGCTGAAGCTTTCTTT. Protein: CASSSMPGRAEAFF.

The CDR3 spells CAWEKGQDNSPLHF. For the CDR3, the DNA is TGTGCCTGGGAGAAGGGACAGGATAATTCACCCCTCCACTTT. This chain connects TRBV30 to TRBJ1-6; the match to TRBD1 covers 8 bases. CDR1 is GTSNPN, CDR2 SVGIG, per germline (reference sequence). The ends lost 5 bases at V and 5 bases at J; junction bases unmatched: 5. The CDR3 totals 14 residues. Full variable domain (outside the CDR3, taken from reference TRBV30 and TRBJ1-6): SQTIHQWPATLVQPVGSPLSLECTVEGTSNPNLYWYRQAAGRGLQLLFYSVGIGQISSEVPQNLSASRPQDRQFILSSKKLLLSDSGFYLCAWEKGQDNSPLHFGNGTRLTVT.

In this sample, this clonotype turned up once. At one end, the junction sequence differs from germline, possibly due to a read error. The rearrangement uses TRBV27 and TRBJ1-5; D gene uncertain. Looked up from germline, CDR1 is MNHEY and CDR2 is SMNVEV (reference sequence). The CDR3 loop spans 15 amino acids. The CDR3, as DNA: TGTGCCAGAAGTTTATCGAGTCAGACTTATCAGCCCCAGCATTTT. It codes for CARSLSSQTYQPQHF.

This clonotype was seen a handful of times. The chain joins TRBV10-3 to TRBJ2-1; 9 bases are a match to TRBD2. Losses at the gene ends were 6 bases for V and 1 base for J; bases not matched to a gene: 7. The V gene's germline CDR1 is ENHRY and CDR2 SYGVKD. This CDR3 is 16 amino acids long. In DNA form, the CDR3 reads TGTGCCATCAGACTTAATAGCGGGAGATCCTACAATGAGCAGTTCTTC. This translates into CAIRLNSGRSYNEQFF.

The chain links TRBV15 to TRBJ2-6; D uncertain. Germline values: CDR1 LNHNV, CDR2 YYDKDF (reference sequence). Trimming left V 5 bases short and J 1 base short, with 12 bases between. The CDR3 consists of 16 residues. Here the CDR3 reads CATSRRLGSGANVLTF. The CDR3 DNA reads TGTGCCACCAGCCGCCGGTTGGGTTCTGGGGCCAACGTCCTGACTTTC.

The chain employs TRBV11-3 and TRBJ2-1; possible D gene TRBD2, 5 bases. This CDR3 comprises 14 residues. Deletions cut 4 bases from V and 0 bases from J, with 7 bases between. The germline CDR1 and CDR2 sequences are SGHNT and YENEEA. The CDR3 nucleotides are TGTGCCAGCAGCTCTCGGGACTCCTACAATGAGCAGTTCTTC. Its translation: CASSSRDSYNEQFF. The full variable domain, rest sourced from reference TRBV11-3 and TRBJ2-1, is EAGVVQSPRYKIIEKKQPVAFWCNPISGHNTLYWYLQNLGQGPELLIRYENEEAVDDSQLPKDRFSAERLKGVDSTLKIQPAELGDSAVYLCASSSRDSYNEQFFGPGTRLTVL.

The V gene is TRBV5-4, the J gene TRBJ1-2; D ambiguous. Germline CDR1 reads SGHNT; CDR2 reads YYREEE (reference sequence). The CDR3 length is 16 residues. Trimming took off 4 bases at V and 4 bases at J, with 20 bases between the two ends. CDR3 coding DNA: TGTGCCAGCAGCCACACGATTCTCTTGGACGCCTATGGCTACACCTTC. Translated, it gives CASSHTILLDAYGYTF.

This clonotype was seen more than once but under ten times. CDR3: CASSLRRAGPMPYNEQFF. CDR3 nucleotides: TGTGCCAGCAGCCTAAGAAGGGCAGGGCCTATGCCTTACAATGAGCAGTTCTTC. The chain recombines TRBV6-1 with TRBJ2-1, with a tentative D call TRBD1 (5 bases). Trimming removed 6 bases at V and 4 bases at J, with 25 bases between. CDR3 length: 18 residues. In germline, CDR1 is MNHNS, CDR2 SASEGT.

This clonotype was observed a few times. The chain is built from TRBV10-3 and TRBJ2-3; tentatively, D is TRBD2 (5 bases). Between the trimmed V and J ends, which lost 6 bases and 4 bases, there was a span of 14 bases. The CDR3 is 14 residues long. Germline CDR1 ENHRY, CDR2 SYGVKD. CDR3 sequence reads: CAIRASKDSDTQYF. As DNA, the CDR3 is TGTGCCATCAGGGCATCAAAGGACTCAGATACGCAGTATTTT.

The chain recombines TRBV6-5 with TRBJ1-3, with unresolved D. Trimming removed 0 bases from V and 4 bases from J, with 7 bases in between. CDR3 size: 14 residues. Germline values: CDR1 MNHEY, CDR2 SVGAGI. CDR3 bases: TGTGCCAGCAGTTACTCGTCGACCGGAAACACCATATATTTT. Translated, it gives CASSYSSTGNTIYF.

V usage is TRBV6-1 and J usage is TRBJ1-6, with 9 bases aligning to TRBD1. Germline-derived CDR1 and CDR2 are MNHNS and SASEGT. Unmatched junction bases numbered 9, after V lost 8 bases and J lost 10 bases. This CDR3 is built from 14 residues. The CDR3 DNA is TGTGCCAGCTCCAGGGACAGGGTGGGGTCACCCCTCCACTTT. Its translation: CASSRDRVGSPLHF.

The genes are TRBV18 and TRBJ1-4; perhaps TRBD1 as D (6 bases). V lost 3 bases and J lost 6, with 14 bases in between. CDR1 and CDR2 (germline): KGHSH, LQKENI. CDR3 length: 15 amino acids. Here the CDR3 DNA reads TGTGCCAGCTCACCCCGACAGGATAGAGATGAAAAACTGTTTTTT. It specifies CASSPRQDRDEKLFF.